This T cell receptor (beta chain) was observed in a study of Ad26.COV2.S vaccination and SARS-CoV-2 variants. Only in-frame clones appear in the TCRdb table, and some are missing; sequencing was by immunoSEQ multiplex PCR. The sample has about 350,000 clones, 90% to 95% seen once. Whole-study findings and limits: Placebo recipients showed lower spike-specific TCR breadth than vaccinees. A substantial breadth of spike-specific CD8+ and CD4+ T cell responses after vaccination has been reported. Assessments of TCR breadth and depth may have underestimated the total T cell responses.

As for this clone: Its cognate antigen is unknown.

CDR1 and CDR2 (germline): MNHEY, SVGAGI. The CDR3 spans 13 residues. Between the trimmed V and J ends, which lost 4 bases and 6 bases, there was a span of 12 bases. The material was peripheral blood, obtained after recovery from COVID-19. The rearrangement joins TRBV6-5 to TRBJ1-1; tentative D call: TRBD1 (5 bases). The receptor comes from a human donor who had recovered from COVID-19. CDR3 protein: CASSSRGRAEAFF. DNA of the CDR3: TGTGCCAGCAGTTCCCGGGGGAGGGCTGAAGCTTTCTTT.